This T cell receptor beta chain emerged from a study of CD8 T cells in Susac syndrome. Remarks on this clonotype: Its antigen is unidentified.

Roughly 0.45 to 1 ug RNA was reverse transcribed with random hexamers. TCR beta CDR3 was amplified by immunoSEQ multiplex PCR. This amplification extended across 54 Vbeta and 13 Jbeta segments. TCRdb itself ran the immunoSEQ multiplex PCR reads through MiXCR, one entry per CDR3 protein. The repertoire holds some 120,000 distinct CDR3 sequences, with about 95% as singletons. Sequencing of TCR beta was undertaken in CD8+ and CD4+ T cells derived from blood. Negative isolation yielded CD8+ and CD4+ T cells; FACS enriched TEMRA cells. V was clipped by 1 base and J by 6 bases, with 15 bases between them. Germline loops: CDR1 SQVTM, CDR2 ANQGSEA. This CDR3 is built from 14 residues. General observations from the study: The number of individuals included in the study's TCR sequencing and HLA analysis was acknowledged as relatively small.

The receptor comes from a human donor in good health. Sequenced sample: CD4+ T cells from PBMCs. The chain carries TRBV29-1 and TRBJ1-2, with D possibly matching TRBD1 (5 bases). CDR3 sequence: CSVEAHGGRDGYTF. In nucleotides, the CDR3 is TGCAGCGTTGAAGCCCACGGGGGGAGAGATGGCTACACCTTC.